The text below deals with one T cell receptor (beta chain). Antigen unknown. This clone may be a read error of a much larger clone one base away. CDR3 length equals 16 residues. V was trimmed by 5 bases and J by 8 bases, leaving 19 bases between them. The germline CDR1 and CDR2 sequences are LNHDA and SQIVND (reference sequence). The sample comes from a study of human T cells and chemical hapten exposure. About the study: Alopecia areata, totalis or universalis affected patients, mainly female. Whole-study results and caveats: Patch test score rose with PT1 expanded TCR count, significant at thresholds 8, 16 and 32, not 4.

The time point: patch test 1, 2 weeks after DPC sensitization. As to treatment: therapeutic diphenylcyclopropenone sensitization with weekly scalp DPC. Study processing details: Sampled TCR counts reached a median of roughly 100,000 per sample, with values ranging from roughly 20,000 to 700,000. TCRdb reanalysed the RACE reads using MiXCR and keeps one entry per CDR3 protein. None of the V and J calls come from the authors' own analysis; TCRdb made them. The repertoire consists of around 380,000 distinct CDR3 sequences, with about 4.8% occurring once and the leading ten covering about 2.1%. The source of this sequence is a woman between 50 and 59 years old with alopecia areata. Some clones in this sample may be carry-over from other donors' samples. The rearrangement uses TRBV19 and TRBJ1-6, with D unresolved. The sequencing here drew on whole blood, taken in connection with sensitization to the hapten diphenylcyclopropenone (DPC). The CDR3 sequence is CASSSPPGAGDSPLHF. CDR3 nucleotide sequence: TGTGCCAGTAGTTCTCCCCCTGGAGCCGGGGATTCACCCCTCCACTTT.